This TCR beta chain was sequenced during a study of blood T cell repertoires in COVID-19. Across the study: The study drew acute and convalescent COVID-19 samples from the United States, Italy and Spain.

In the original analysis: Reference gene primer amplification gave estimated nucleated cell counts. TCRdb keeps only in-frame clones here, not all; method: immunoSEQ multiplex PCR. V and J calls and clone size are those listed in that table; D and trimming were worked out from the DNA. The repertoire holds tens of thousands of clones, with over 80% as singletons. The germline V gene encodes CDR1 MNHNS and CDR2 SASEGT. The CDR3 is 15 residues long. The V segment lost 2 bases and the J segment 3 bases; nucleotides outside the gene matches: 1. This clone has a handful of counts. The rearrangement uses TRBV6-1 and TRBJ1-6; 7 bases are a match to TRBD1. What was sequenced was peripheral blood. This clonotype originated in a man between 45 and 60 years old with acute or convalescent COVID-19. The CDR3 coding sequence is TGTGCCAGCAGTGAACAGGGGGACTATAATTCACCCCTCCACTTT. It translates to CASSEQGDYNSPLHF.